The 25 T cell receptor beta chains reported below all come from one sample, sequenced in a study of shared clonotypes between healthy human individuals. Assay: immunoSEQ multiplex PCR; the TCRdb copy retains only in-frame clones and omits some. The repertoire consists of 640,000 or so clones, with approximately 75% occurring once and the leading ten covering roughly 1.8%. The sequenced material came from memory CD4+ T cells sorted from blood. The sample's subset: CD45RA-negative fraction. The receptor set was obtained from a young woman in good health.

The chain links TRBV6-4 to TRBJ1-1, with 9 nucleotides matching TRBD1. From germline, CDR1 is MRHNA and CDR2 SNTAGT. V dropped 3 bases and J dropped 1; count of bases not matched to a gene: 0. The CDR3 extends over 14 amino acids. The CDR3 coding sequence is TGTGCCAGCAGTGAACAGGGGGCGAACACTGAAGCTTTCTTT. Protein product: CASSEQGANTEAFF.

The CDR3 DNA reads as TGTGCCAGCAGCCCAGAACAGGGTTCACCCCTCCACTTT. Its translation: CASSPEQGSPLHF. The J gene is TRBJ1-6, the V gene TRBV6-5; maybe TRBD1 (6 bases). Germline CDR1 MNHEY, CDR2 SVGAGI. V lost 6 bases and J 9 bases, leaving 12 bases between the germline ends. The CDR3 totals 13 residues.

The chain couples TRBV29-1 to TRBJ1-1; D remains ambiguous. The CDR3 is made up of 12 amino acids. V lost 5 bases, J lost 2 bases, and 9 bases lay in between. The germline CDR1 and CDR2 sequences are SQVTM and ANQGSEA. The CDR3 loop reads CSVRPVNTEAFF. CDR3 bases: TGCAGCGTTCGACCAGTTAACACTGAAGCTTTCTTT.

This clone has only a few counts. This chain joins TRBV25-1 and TRBJ1-1; 9 bases line up with TRBD1. Germline loops: CDR1 MGHDK, CDR2 SYGVNS. With V trimmed by 10 bases and J by 4 bases, 4 bases remained unmatched. There are 12 residues in the CDR3. The CDR3 DNA reads TGTGCCACCACGACAGGGGGCACTGAAGCTTTCTTT. Translating gives CATTTGGTEAFF.

The rearrangement uses TRBV11-3 and TRBJ1-3; 8 bases map to TRBD1. The trim removed 5 bases at V and 4 bases at J, leaving 7 bases unmatched. This CDR3 spans 15 amino acids. Germline V gives CDR1 SGHNT, CDR2 YENEEA. The CDR3 loop is CASSHGQGRGNTIYF. CDR3 in DNA: TGTGCCAGCAGCCACGGACAGGGACGAGGAAACACCATATATTTT.

V gene TRBV11-1 combines with J gene TRBJ2-3; D call uncertain. This CDR3 has 15 residues. Trimming removed 3 bases at V and 0 bases at J, with 10 bases between. Germline CDR1 and CDR2: SGHAT and FQDESV (reference sequence). This CDR3 is CASSFNGPSTDTQYF. CDR3 nucleotides: TGTGCCAGCAGCTTTAATGGACCAAGCACAGATACGCAGTATTTT.

This clone was counted a single time. Since a much larger clone is just one base distant, this may be a read error. This chain links TRBV6-1 with TRBJ1-5; the match to TRBD1 covers 7 bases. J was trimmed by 5 bases and V by 4 bases; bases with no gene match: 5. Germline lookup yields CDR1 MNHNS and CDR2 SASEGT. CDR3 length: 14 residues. The CDR3 DNA follows: TGTGCCAGCAGTGGAGACAGGGAGGATCAGCCCCAGCATTTT. This codes for CASSGDREDQPQHF.

The gene calls are TRBV2 and TRBJ2-1; the D call may be TRBD1 or TRBD2 (6 bases each). The CDR3 extends over 14 amino acids. The germline CDR1 and CDR2 sequences are SNHLY and FYNNEI. V was shortened by 7 bases and J by 6 bases, with 16 bases between the two germline ends. This CDR3 is CASTRAGEVNEQFF. The CDR3 DNA reads as TGTGCCAGCACTCGGGCAGGGGAGGTCAATGAGCAGTTCTTC.

This clone showed up just once. The rearrangement links TRBV27 to TRBJ1-3, with D perhaps TRBD1 (5 bases). This CDR3 contains 13 residues. The V end lost 5 bases, the J end lost 4 bases, and 9 bases lay between the germline ends. In germline, CDR1 is MNHEY, CDR2 SMNVEV (reference sequence). As DNA, the CDR3 is TGTGCCAGCAGTCCCGGGACGGGAAACACCATATATTTT. This gives the protein CASSPGTGNTIYF.

This clone showed up many times. The rearrangement joins TRBV29-1 to TRBJ1-1, with TRBD1 as a possible D gene (6 bases). Germline V CDR1 and CDR2: SQVTM, ANQGSEA. V lost 7 bases to trimming and J lost 2 bases, with 14 bases between them. The CDR3 totals 13 residues. The CDR3 sequence: CSGGAEGNTEAFF. CDR3 sequence (DNA): TGCAGCGGGGGGGCCGAGGGCAACACTGAAGCTTTCTTT.

The chain carries TRBV5-1 and TRBJ2-7, with TRBD2 identical over 7 bases. The V gene's germline CDR1 is SGHRS and CDR2 YFSETQ. J was trimmed by 4 bases and V by 4 bases; bases with no gene match: 11. This CDR3 has 15 residues. CDR3 residues: CASSPGAGPWYEQYF. The CDR3 bases are TGCGCCAGCAGCCCGGGAGCGGGGCCGTGGTACGAGCAGTACTTC.

The chain is built from TRBV5-6 and TRBJ1-1, with D hard to call. CDR3 length: 12 amino acids. With 1 base removed from V and 1 base from J, the gap between germline ends came to 2 bases. Germline CDR1 SGHDT, CDR2 YYEEEE. The CDR3: CASSLQNTEAFF. The DNA for the CDR3 is TGTGCCAGCAGCTTGCAGAACACTGAAGCTTTCTTT.

The chain links TRBV23-1 to TRBJ2-7; 7 bases are a match to TRBD1. TRBV23-1 has ORF status, its function being uncertain. The CDR3 runs 14 residues. The junction had 10 bases not matched to a gene; V was cut back by 5 bases and J by 6 bases. The CDR3 region has the DNA TGCGCCAGCAGTGGGGACAGCGAGACCTCCGAGCAGTACTTC. This translates into CASSGDSETSEQYF.

The chain links TRBV2 to TRBJ1-5; 8 bases align to TRBD1. V dropped 5 bases and J dropped 3; count of bases not matched to a gene: 6. CDR1 and CDR2 from the germline V gene are SNHLY and FYNNEI. The CDR3 is made up of 15 amino acids. CDR3 protein: CASSKDRGNNQPQHF. The CDR3 DNA reads as TGTGCCAGCAGTAAAGACAGGGGCAACAATCAGCCCCAGCATTTT.

The chain is built from TRBV11-2 and TRBJ2-1; 9 positions match TRBD1. Germline V lookup: CDR1 SGHAT, CDR2 FQNNGV. Trimming took 5 bases from V and 0 from J; bases not matched to a gene: 5. There are 16 residues in the CDR3. CDR3 in DNA: TGTGCCAGCAGCCCACCGACAGGGGGCTCCTACAATGAGCAGTTCTTC. The encoded protein is CASSPPTGGSYNEQFF.

This clone was seen a few times. The rearrangement uses TRBV19 and TRBJ2-2; TRBD1 agrees at 8 bases. J was trimmed by 4 bases and V by 5 bases; bases with no gene match: 3. The CDR3 runs 14 residues. Germline-derived CDR1 and CDR2 are LNHDA and SQIVND (reference sequence). For the CDR3, the DNA is TGTGCCAGTAGTGACAGGGGAGGCACCGGGGAGCTGTTTTTT. Protein: CASSDRGGTGELFF.

Worth noting for this clone: The sample carries other DNA sequences with the same CDR3. The rearrangement links TRBV11-2 to TRBJ2-2; tentatively, D is TRBD2 (6 bases). V lost 3 bases, J lost 5 bases, and 7 bases lay in between. Germline V lookup: CDR1 SGHAT, CDR2 FQNNGV. CDR3 length equals 13 residues. CDR3 region: CASSLAGTGELFF. The CDR3 coding sequence is TGTGCCAGCAGCTTGGCGGGAACCGGGGAGCTGTTTTTT.

This clone was picked up one time. The rearrangement joins TRBV9 to TRBJ1-1; D gene uncertain. The CDR3 loop spans 14 amino acids. V was trimmed by 1 base and J by 4 bases, leaving 11 bases between them. Per germline, CDR1 SGDLS and CDR2 YYNGEE. CDR3 sequence (DNA): TGTGCCAGCAGCGTAAGGGAAGTGAGCACTGAAGCTTTCTTT. Residues: CASSVREVSTEAFF.

Regarding this clone: The same CDR3 arises from other DNA sequences in this sample as well. The chain joins TRBV11-3 to TRBJ2-7; TRBD2 is a possible D gene (6 bases). Germline V gene data show CDR1 as SGHNT and CDR2 as YENEEA. The CDR3 extends over 14 amino acids. V gave up 1 base and J gave up 1 base, with 8 bases separating them. CDR3 in amino acids: CASSLGDSSYEQYF. CDR3 bases: TGTGCCAGCAGCTTAGGGGACTCGTCCTACGAGCAGTACTTC.

This chain links TRBV10-3 with TRBJ2-7; 10 bases fit TRBD1. Germline trimming cut 8 bases from V and 6 bases from J; bases unmatched to any gene: 4. CDR3 length: 12 amino acids. Germline CDR1 is ENHRY and CDR2 is SYGVKD. CDR3: CAIGTGDIEQYF. The CDR3 nucleotides read TGTGCCATCGGGACAGGGGATATCGAGCAGTACTTC.

This rearrangement joins TRBV27 to TRBJ2-7; D is possibly TRBD2 (5 bases). With 7 bases removed from V and 5 bases from J, the gap between germline ends came to 21 bases. Per the germline V gene, CDR1 is MNHEY and CDR2 is SMNVEV (reference sequence). The CDR3 totals 15 residues. The CDR3 nucleotides are TGTGCCAGCAACGCCACTCCCCCGCTAGCCCACGAGCAGTACTTC. Translating gives CASNATPPLAHEQYF.

V and J are TRBV2 and TRBJ2-3; TRBD1 aligns across 9 bases. The trim removed 8 bases at V and 6 bases at J, leaving 9 bases unmatched. The CDR3 sequence is 14 residues long. The V gene's germline CDR1 is SNHLY and CDR2 FYNNEI. CDR3 nucleotides: TGTGCCAGCCGACCCGGGACAGGGTCCGATACGCAGTATTTT. Its translation: CASRPGTGSDTQYF.

This clone was counted between two and nine times. The rearrangement uses TRBV5-6 and TRBJ1-5; no firm D call. This CDR3 comprises 15 residues. Trimming cost V 0 bases and J 7 bases, with 14 bases left between them. Germline V CDR1 and CDR2: SGHDT, YYEEEE. This CDR3 is CASSLGGWGGQPQHF. In DNA, the CDR3 is TGTGCCAGCAGCTTGGGCGGCTGGGGAGGGCAGCCCCAGCATTTT.

This sequence joins TRBV6-5 and TRBJ2-7, with 7 nucleotides matching TRBD1. V lost 6 bases to trimming and J lost 5 bases; unmatched junction nucleotides: 7. Germline values: CDR1 MNHEY, CDR2 SVGAGI. CDR3 size: 13 residues. CDR3 DNA: TGTGCCAGCAGACAAACAGGGGCCCACGAGCAGTACTTC. Translating it yields CASRQTGAHEQYF.

The rearrangement joins TRBV9 to TRBJ2-2; 12 bases map to TRBD2. The ends lost 0 bases at V and 5 bases at J; junction bases unmatched: 5. Germline values: CDR1 SGDLS, CDR2 YYNGEE. There are 17 residues in the CDR3. The CDR3 DNA reads TGTGCCAGCAGCGTAGGACTAGCGGGAGTCATGACCGGGGAGCTGTTTTTT. Its translation: CASSVGLAGVMTGELFF.